This entry is about one TCR beta chain. Its specificity is not known. These data originate in a study of shared clonotypes between healthy human individuals. Looking at the study overall: Per-donor plates numbered three CD4 naive, three CD4 memory, two CD8 naive and one CD8 memory. Study-level results: Only blood was sampled; tissue repertoires likely differ.

The CDR3 is 14 residues long. V lost 4 bases and J lost 2, with 11 bases in between. Germline CDR1 and CDR2: SGHNT and YYREEE (reference sequence). TCRdb's table, derived via immunoSEQ multiplex PCR, lists solely in-frame clones and lacks some. Here the sample spans over a million clones, about four fifths being singletons. V gene TRBV5-4 combines with J gene TRBJ2-3; D is perhaps TRBD2 (5 bases). The TCR comes from a man between 18 and 29 years old in good health. Some clones in this sample may be carry-over from other donors' samples. The material sequenced was memory CD4+ T cells from PBMCs. As to subset: CD45RA-negative fraction. The CDR3, as DNA: TGTGCCAGCAGCACGGAGGACCACACAGATACGCAGTATTTT. This translates into CASSTEDHTDTQYF.